This TCR beta chain originates from a study of blood T cell repertoires in COVID-19 (dated by TCRdb to 2020 to 2021). Turning to the overall study: Samples covering the acute and convalescent phases of COVID-19 were provided by collaborators in the United States, Italy and Spain. The material from the prospective study consisted of cDNA or gDNA derived from T cells, B-cell-depleted T cells, or PBMCs. Subjects who had been exposed to COVID-19, were actively infected with it, or had recovered from it provided the deeply sampled blood TCRbeta repertoires that made up the dataset. The repertoires were released in a freely available public database meant as a resource for research on the immune response to SARS-CoV-2. Where available, HLA class I and class II types were obtained from metadata supplied by the sample provider rather than from assay-based typing. The samples were drawn from the first 160 participants of the ongoing ImmuneRACE study and from some 1,300 subjects provided by 6 global collaborators. A de-identified subject ID, COVID-19 status, age in years and sex were almost always included in the sample metadata. Overall study results and their limits: The quantity of clinical and demographic metadata differed by source and by participant and was supplied without curation.

The immunoSEQ Assay, a bias-controlled multiplex PCR, was used to amplify TCRbeta CDR3 regions from genomic DNA. In the source study's methods: The number of nucleated cells in each sample was estimated from the amplification of reference gene primers within the assay. To quantify the absolute abundance of each unique TCRbeta CDR3 rearrangement, sequence reads were collapsed and filtered. For each sample, productive Simpson clonality was calculated as the square root of Simpson's diversity index over productive rearrangements. This immuneACCESS table, as held by TCRdb, lists in-frame sequences with V and J called but not all clones. Of the missing ones, under half trace to an unresolved V gene in checked studies; the others have no known cause. V and J calls and clone size are copied from that table; D and trimming were computed from the DNA. This sample comprises 110,000 or so clones, approximately 89% of them detected only once. Clones ranked in the top ten supply 5% to 6% of the sample.

Looking up the germline V gene yields CDR1 SGHDN and CDR2 FVKESK. V gives up 2 bases and J gives up 0 bases, and the segment between their germline ends measures 9 bases. Including the terminal cysteine and phenylalanine, the CDR3 comprises 15 residues. The entry retains the CDR3 DNA only, 45 bases that are in frame from base 1. One collaborating source in Seattle enrolled patients while the patients were actively infected and followed the patients over time throughout the course of disease. Whole blood was collected in K2EDTA tubes by collaborating institutions according to the institutions' own protocols. For TCRbeta analysis, collaborators shipped samples as frozen whole blood, isolated PBMCs, or DNA extracted from either of those sample types. A word on this clone: Its recognized antigen is unknown. Per-base qualities were not stored, and no clone one base away is much larger.

The clonotype comes from a woman aged 55 to 70 with COVID-19, enrolled during active disease. The material sequenced was peripheral blood. The chain uses TRBV14 and TRBJ2-3; TRBD2 might be the D gene, on 6 matching bases. The CDR3 here reads CASSQLGGSTDTQYF. The nucleotide sequence reads TGTGCCAGCAGCCAACTCGGGGGAAGCACAGATACGCAGTATTTT. Joined to the reference TRBV14 and TRBJ2-3 proteins, this CDR3 gives the full variable domain: EAGVTQFPSHSVIEKGQTVTLRCDPISGHDNLYWYRRVMGKEIKFLLHFVKESKQDESGMPNNRFLAERTGGTYSTLKVQPAELEDSGVYFCASSQLGGSTDTQYFGPGTRLTVL.